Each of the 22 T cell receptor beta chains below was sequenced from the same sample in a study of blood T cell repertoires in COVID-19. This table comes from immunoSEQ multiplex PCR, and its TCRdb copy is limited to in-frame clones, with some not included. This repertoire shows 100,000 to 150,000 clones, about 91% found once; its top ten account for about 9.3%. The sequenced sample consisted of peripheral blood. All receptors come from a man over 45 with acute or convalescent COVID-19.

The rearrangement joins TRBV29-1 to TRBJ2-1; possibly TRBD1 for D (6 bases). With 4 bases removed from V and 6 bases from J, the gap between germline ends came to 16 bases. The CDR3 extends over 14 amino acids. Germline V gene data show CDR1 as SQVTM and CDR2 as ANQGSEA. The CDR3 bases are TGCAGCGTTGCCCCCAGGGGACGGGTCAATGAGCAGTTCTTC. It is translated as CSVAPRGRVNEQFF.

The V and J genes are TRBV6-5 and TRBJ1-1; weak D call: TRBD1 (6 bases). CDR1 and CDR2 (germline): MNHEY, SVGAGI. The V and J ends lost 8 bases and 6 bases respectively, with 10 bases between them. The length of the CDR3 is 11 residues. The CDR3 sequence: CASAGQSEAFF. The DNA for the CDR3 is TGTGCCAGCGCTGGACAGTCTGAAGCTTTCTTT.

This clone occurred a few times. The chain employs TRBV3-1 (or the pseudogene TRBV3-2) and TRBJ2-3, with D perhaps TRBD1 (5 bases). Germline CDR1 reads LGHDT; CDR2 reads YNNKEL (reference sequence). V shed 5 bases and J shed 3 bases, with 12 bases lying between them. There are 14 residues in the CDR3. The DNA of the CDR3 is TGTGCCAGCAGCACCTACAAGGGGACAGATACGCAGTATTTT. It yields the protein CASSTYKGTDTQYF.

V usage is TRBV5-1 and J usage is TRBJ2-1; TRBD2 is a possible D gene (6 bases). CDR3 length: 18 residues. Per germline, CDR1 SGHRS and CDR2 YFSETQ. The V end lost 0 bases, the J end lost 2 bases, and 18 bases lay between the germline ends. The CDR3 sequence: CASSLGPRGNGAYNEQFF. CDR3 coding DNA: TGCGCCAGCAGCTTGGGACCCCGGGGGAATGGGGCCTACAATGAGCAGTTCTTC.

The DNA of the CDR3 is TGCGCCAGCAGCTCGGGACAGGTGGAGACCCAGTACTTC. This encodes CASSSGQVETQYF. V usage is TRBV5-1 and J usage is TRBJ2-5, with 8 nucleotides matching TRBD1. Germline trimming cut 3 bases from V and 5 bases from J; bases unmatched to any gene: 3. Looked up from germline, CDR1 is SGHRS and CDR2 is YFSETQ. The CDR3 length is 13 residues.

This chain uses TRBV9 with TRBJ1-3, with 12 bases aligning to TRBD1. J lost 4 bases, V lost 0 bases, and 23 bases had no gene match. Per the germline V gene, CDR1 is SGDLS and CDR2 is YYNGEE. This CDR3 comprises 23 residues. CDR3 coding DNA: TGTGCCAGCAGCGTAGGCCCCGGGGGATCGTGGGGACAGGGGGCTGCAGGCGGAAACACCATATATTTT. Amino acid sequence: CASSVGPGGSWGQGAAGGNTIYF.

The chain joins TRBV4-2 to TRBJ1-1; the D gene is possibly TRBD1 (6 bases). Germline CDR1 and CDR2: LGHNA and YNFKEQ. The length of the CDR3 is 15 residues. V lost 1 base to trimming and J lost 3 bases, with 12 bases between them. The CDR3 bases are TGTGCCAGCAGCCAAGGGACAGCGGCGGACACTGAAGCTTTCTTT. Protein: CASSQGTAADTEAFF.

This chain uses TRBV24-1 with TRBJ2-1; 11 bases fit TRBD2. Per germline, CDR1 KGHDR and CDR2 SFDVKD. The CDR3 is 20 residues long. Germline trimming cut 9 bases from V and 9 bases from J; bases unmatched to any gene: 27. CDR3 in DNA: TGTGCCACCGCGACACCTCCCCCGGGACTAGCGGTCCCTTCCCATTGTGAGCAGTTCTTC. Translated, it gives CATATPPPGLAVPSHCEQFF.

This clone came up once. The genes are TRBV5-1 and TRBJ2-6, with D maybe TRBD1 (6 bases). The V end was cut by 1 base, the J end by 2 bases, with 10 bases between. The CDR3 length is 16 residues. Germline CDR1 SGHRS, CDR2 YFSETQ. The CDR3 is CASSLTGTTGANVLTF. The CDR3 nucleotides read TGCGCCAGCAGCTTGACAGGGACCACTGGGGCCAACGTCCTGACTTTC.

The V and J genes are TRBV4-1 and TRBJ2-4; D is unresolved. In germline, CDR1 is MGHRA, CDR2 YSYEKL. The CDR3 has 14 amino acids. The V gene lost 0 bases and the J gene lost 8 bases, with 11 bases spanning the gap. This CDR3 is CASSQDERLDIQYF. The CDR3 DNA sequence: TGCGCCAGCAGCCAAGATGAAAGATTAGACATTCAGTACTTC.

V and J are TRBV11-2 and TRBJ1-6; D might be TRBD1 (5 bases). Germline lookup yields CDR1 SGHAT and CDR2 FQNNGV. The CDR3 is 15 residues long. Trimming took 3 bases from V and 6 from J, leaving 12 bases between them. CDR3 sequence: CASSFRGNSNSPLHF. The CDR3 DNA follows: TGTGCCAGCAGCTTTAGGGGCAATAGTAATTCACCCCTCCACTTT.

The chain carries TRBV2 and TRBJ1-2; possible D gene TRBD1, 5 bases. The CDR3 runs 13 residues. CDR1 SNHLY and CDR2 FYNNEI come from the germline V gene. V was shortened by 7 bases and J by 2 bases, with 11 bases between the two germline ends. The CDR3 spells CASKEGANYGYTF. The CDR3 DNA is TGTGCCAGCAAGGAAGGGGCGAACTATGGCTACACCTTC.

This chain links TRBV7-2 with TRBJ1-5, with TRBD1 identical over 8 bases. The CDR3 totals 15 residues. Germline V CDR1 and CDR2: SGHTA, FQGNSA. Trimming took 5 bases from V and 6 from J; bases not matched to a gene: 9. CDR3 DNA: TGTGCCAGCAGCCCACAATCAGGGGGCCCTCAGCCCCAGCATTTT. Residues: CASSPQSGGPQPQHF.

The chain has TRBV11-3 and TRBJ2-6; no reliable D call. V was pared by 5 bases and J by 2 bases, with 7 bases between. This CDR3 is built from 14 residues. Germline CDR1 SGHNT, CDR2 YENEEA. Here the CDR3 reads CASSDTAGANVLTF. In DNA form, the CDR3 reads TGTGCCAGCAGCGACACGGCTGGGGCCAACGTCCTGACTTTC.

The chain links TRBV11-1 to TRBJ1-1; D call uncertain. V was clipped by 7 bases and J by 7 bases, with 19 bases between them. The CDR3 spans 14 residues. From germline, CDR1 is SGHAT and CDR2 FQDESV (reference sequence). CDR3 amino acids: CASNPGSGVSEAFF. CDR3 in DNA: TGTGCCAGCAACCCGGGGTCCGGGGTTAGTGAAGCTTTCTTT.

The gene calls are TRBV7-9 and TRBJ1-4; D unclear. CDR1 and CDR2 (germline): SEHNR, FQNEAQ (reference sequence). V gave up 7 bases and J gave up 0 bases, with 18 bases separating them. CDR3 length: 17 residues. CDR3 DNA: TGTGCCAGCACCCCTGCGGGAGTGGGTGCAACTAATGAAAAACTGTTTTTT. This encodes CASTPAGVGATNEKLFF.

This clone appeared once. This chain uses TRBV10-3 with TRBJ1-6; 12 nucleotides agree with TRBD1. Germline CDR1 is ENHRY and CDR2 is SYGVKD. The CDR3 spans 17 residues. The trim removed 3 bases at V and 5 bases at J, leaving 5 bases unmatched. The CDR3 reads CAISDRDRGPDNSPLHF. Here the CDR3 DNA reads TGTGCCATCAGTGATAGGGACAGGGGGCCCGATAATTCACCCCTCCACTTT.

The J gene is TRBJ1-1, the V gene TRBV19; 9 nucleotides match TRBD1. This CDR3 has 16 amino acids. The V gene's germline CDR1 is LNHDA and CDR2 SQIVND (reference sequence). Trimming removed 7 bases from V and 4 bases from J; junction bases left unmatched: 13. The CDR3: CASNPTGTGWATEAFF. In nucleotides, the CDR3 is TGTGCCAGTAACCCAACCGGGACAGGGTGGGCCACTGAAGCTTTCTTT.

The genes are TRBV18 and TRBJ1-5; 7 bases map to TRBD1. Germline V gene sequence: CDR1 KGHSH, CDR2 LQKENI. Losses at the gene ends were 3 bases for V and 5 bases for J; bases not matched to a gene: 1. CDR3 length equals 13 residues. CDR3 DNA: TGTGCCAGCTCACCGACAGGGCATCAGCCCCAGCATTTT. The encoded protein is CASSPTGHQPQHF.

CDR3 protein: CASSTTGESSYEQYF. CDR3 nucleotides: TGTGCCAGCAGTACAACAGGAGAATCATCCTACGAGCAGTACTTC. The V and J genes are TRBV28 and TRBJ2-7, with a tentative D call TRBD1 (5 bases). Per germline, CDR1 MDHEN and CDR2 SYDVKM. V was clipped by 5 bases and J by 1 base, with 15 bases between them. This CDR3 has 15 residues.

The CDR3 region has the DNA TGTGCCAGCAGCTTAGAAGGGGCTAGCGGGGGTTATACGCAGTATTTT. As protein: CASSLEGASGGYTQYF. The V call is TRBV7-2, the J call TRBJ2-3; 10 nucleotides align to TRBD2. The CDR3 contains 16 residues. V shed 1 base, J shed 7 bases, and the junction held 8 bases outside the gene matches. The germline V gene has CDR1 SGHTA and CDR2 FQGNSA.

V and J are TRBV7-9 and TRBJ1-4, with TRBD1 matching over 9 bases. The germline V gene encodes CDR1 SEHNR and CDR2 FQNEAQ (reference sequence). V lost 5 bases to trimming and J lost 7 bases; unmatched junction nucleotides: 5. CDR3 size: 14 residues. CDR3 amino acids: CASSRDRVFEKLFF. The CDR3 region has the DNA TGTGCCAGCAGCAGGGACAGGGTCTTTGAAAAACTGTTTTTT. Filled out from reference TRBV7-9 and TRBJ1-4, the complete variable domain reads DTGVSQNPRHKITKRGQNVTFRCDPISEHNRLYWYRQTLGQGPEFLTYFQNEAQLEKSRLLSDRFSAERPKGSFSTLEIQRTEQGDSAMYLCASSRDRVFEKLFFGSGTQLSVL.